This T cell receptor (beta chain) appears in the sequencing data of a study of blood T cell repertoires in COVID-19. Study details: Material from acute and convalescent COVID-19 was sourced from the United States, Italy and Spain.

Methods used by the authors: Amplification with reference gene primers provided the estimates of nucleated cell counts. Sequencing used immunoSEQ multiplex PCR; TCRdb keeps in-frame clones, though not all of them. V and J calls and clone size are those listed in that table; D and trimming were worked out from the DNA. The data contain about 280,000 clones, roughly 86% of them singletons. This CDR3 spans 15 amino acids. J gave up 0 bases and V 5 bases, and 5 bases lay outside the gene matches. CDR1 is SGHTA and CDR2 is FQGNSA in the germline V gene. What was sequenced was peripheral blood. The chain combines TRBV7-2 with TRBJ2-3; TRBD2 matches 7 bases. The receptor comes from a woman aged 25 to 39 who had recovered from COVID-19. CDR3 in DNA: TGTGCCAGCAGCCCGCCGGGACTAAGCACAGATACGCAGTATTTT. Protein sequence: CASSPPGLSTDTQYF.